The next 26 T cell receptor beta chains were all read from a single sample in a study of long-term antiretroviral therapy in people with HIV. Version v3.0 of the immunoSEQ assay ran at survey level. Using immunoSEQ multiplex PCR, the repertoire was profiled, and TCRdb retains in-frame clones only, with some absent. Of about 40,000 clones in the sample, approximately 86% were seen once. The specimen comprised unsorted PBMCs, sampled 0.1 years before starting antiretroviral therapy. The receptors were sampled from a woman in her fifties or sixties with HIV.

The chain couples TRBV21-1 to TRBJ1-2; the table's D call of TRBD1 was not tested on the DNA. TRBV21-1 is assigned pseudogene status. This CDR3 comprises 13 residues. In DNA form, the CDR3 reads TGTGCCAGCAGCATTCCAGGTGAGTATGGCTACACCTTC. Amino acids: CASSIPGEYGYTF.

DNA of the CDR3: TGTGCCAGCAGCTTAGAGGGGGTGGCGACAGATACGCAGTATTTT. Translation gives CASSLEGVATDTQYF. This chain uses TRBV7-8 with TRBJ2-3; perhaps TRBD1 as D (6 bases). This CDR3 has 15 amino acids. In germline, CDR1 is SGHVS, CDR2 FQNEAQ. The germline V and J ends were trimmed by 1 base and 3 bases, with 11 bases remaining between them.

As concerns this clone: Compared with germline, one end of the junction differs, possibly owing to a read error. The chain joins TRBV13 to TRBJ1-4; weak D call: TRBD1 (5 bases). In germline, CDR1 is PRHDT, CDR2 FYEKMQ (reference sequence). CDR3 length equals 14 residues. The CDR3 DNA is TGTGCCAGCAGCGTAGGGACCGTGGAGGAAAAACTGTTTTTT. Translated: CASSVGTVEEKLFF.

This clone appeared once. The V gene is TRBV27, the J gene TRBJ1-4, with TRBD1 matching over 10 bases. Germline CDR1 and CDR2: MNHEY and SMNVEV (reference sequence). V gave up 5 bases and J gave up 7 bases; unmatched junction bases: 7. CDR3 length: 15 residues. The DNA of the CDR3 is TGTGCCAGCAGTGGATCTTGGGACAGGGGTGAAAAACTGTTTTTT. Its protein product is CASSGSWDRGEKLFF.

Within the sample, this clone is medium-sized (0.01 to 0.1%). The gene calls are TRBV19 and TRBJ1-2; 9 positions agree with TRBD1. Germline V lookup: CDR1 LNHDA, CDR2 SQIVND (reference sequence). Losses at the gene ends were 7 bases for V and 3 bases for J; bases not matched to a gene: 12. This CDR3 is 16 amino acids long. CDR3 in amino acids: CASTEWGTGWDYGYTF. DNA for the CDR3: TGTGCCAGTACCGAATGGGGGACAGGGTGGGACTATGGCTACACCTTC.

This clone was recorded once. The V and J genes are TRBV7-9 and TRBJ2-5; D is undetermined. Germline V gene sequence: CDR1 SEHNR, CDR2 FQNEAQ (reference sequence). Trimming stripped 2 bases from V and 5 bases from J, with 12 bases between. The CDR3 loop spans 14 amino acids. CDR3 sequence (DNA): TGTGCCAGCAGCTTATTATATACCGAGGAGACCCAGTACTTC. It is translated as CASSLLYTEETQYF.

This chain uses TRBV2 with TRBJ2-1; D remains unclear. Between the trimmed V and J ends, which lost 1 base and 1 base, there was a span of 11 bases. This CDR3 contains 16 residues. Germline V gene data show CDR1 as SNHLY and CDR2 as FYNNEI. The CDR3 coding sequence is TGTGCCAGCAGTGAAGGGCTTGCGGCTTCCTACAATGAGCAGTTCTTC. Protein product: CASSEGLAASYNEQFF.

This chain connects TRBV25-1 to TRBJ2-1; D may be TRBD1 (7 bases). CDR3 length: 17 amino acids. V was clipped by 6 bases and J by 4 bases, with 22 bases between them. Germline V lookup: CDR1 MGHDK, CDR2 SYGVNS. The CDR3 spells CASRGNRQGGRYNEQFF. In DNA form, the CDR3 reads TGTGCCAGCAGAGGCAACCGGCAGGGGGGTAGATACAATGAGCAGTTCTTC.

The chain recombines TRBV18 with TRBJ1-2, with 8 bases lining up with TRBD1. Germline V gene data show CDR1 as KGHSH and CDR2 as LQKENI. This CDR3 region has 15 residues. Losses at the gene ends were 4 bases for V and 7 bases for J; bases not matched to a gene: 11. CDR3 in DNA: TGTGCCAGCTCACGACCCCAGGGGGCATATCGTGGCTACACCTTC. The encoded protein is CASSRPQGAYRGYTF.

This clone was detected once. The chain carries TRBV29-1 and TRBJ2-7; D is undetermined. Germline V CDR1 and CDR2: SQVTM, ANQGSEA. Trimming cost V 4 bases and J 3 bases, with 10 bases left between them. The CDR3 has 12 residues. The chain's CDR3 is CSVGQGNYEQYF. The CDR3 bases are TGCAGCGTTGGCCAAGGCAACTACGAGCAGTACTTC.

This clone turned up a few times. The rearrangement uses TRBV20-1 and TRBJ1-1; D possibly corresponds to TRBD1 (5 bases). The CDR3 totals 11 residues. Germline lookup yields CDR1 DFQATT and CDR2 SNEGSKA (reference sequence). Trimming took off 6 bases at V and 11 bases at J, with 16 bases between the two ends. The CDR3 DNA reads as TGCAGTGCCGCTACCAGGGAAGGGGCTTTCTTT. Translated: CSAATREGAFF.

V is TRBV30 and J is TRBJ1-6; TRBD1 is a possible D gene (6 bases). CDR1 and CDR2 from the germline V gene are GTSNPN and SVGIG (reference sequence). V was pared by 1 base and J by 7 bases, with 20 bases between. The CDR3 length is 17 residues. The CDR3 loop is CAWSALKDSRGNSPLHF. CDR3 in DNA: TGTGCCTGGAGTGCCCTAAAGGACAGTCGCGGAAATTCACCCCTCCACTTT.

The chain is built from TRBV6-5 and TRBJ2-2; D tentatively fits TRBD1 or TRBD2 (6 bases each). The V end was cut by 2 bases, the J end by 2 bases, with 9 bases between. There are 15 residues in the CDR3. Looked up from germline, CDR1 is MNHEY and CDR2 is SVGAGI. The CDR3 nucleotides are TGTGCCAGCAGTTACGTGGGGGGCAACACCGGGGAGCTGTTTTTT. Translating gives CASSYVGGNTGELFF.

The chain joins TRBV27 to TRBJ2-3; D is undetermined. V was clipped by 6 bases and J by 4 bases, with 17 bases between them. This CDR3 spans 15 amino acids. CDR1 is MNHEY, CDR2 SMNVEV, per germline (reference sequence). CDR3 sequence: CASSFGNRVPDTQYF. The CDR3 coding sequence is TGTGCCAGCAGCTTTGGTAACCGGGTACCAGATACGCAGTATTTT.

The genes are TRBV6-4 and TRBJ1-5; D not resolved. Trimming cost V 4 bases and J 10 bases, with 14 bases left between them. The CDR3 extends over 13 amino acids. The germline CDR1 and CDR2 sequences are MRHNA and SNTAGT. The CDR3 region is CASSVGVETPQHF. The CDR3 nucleotides read TGTGCCAGCAGTGTCGGGGTCGAGACCCCCCAGCATTTT.

This chain joins TRBV19 and TRBJ2-7, with 11 positions matching TRBD2. CDR1 and CDR2 from the germline V gene are LNHDA and SQIVND (reference sequence). CDR3 length: 15 amino acids. V lost 4 bases, J lost 6 bases, and 8 bases stayed unmatched. The CDR3, as DNA: TGTGCCAGTAGTAGTAGCGGGGGGGCCGGCGGCGAGCAGTACTTC. It translates to CASSSSGGAGGEQYF.

This clone was recorded once. The rearrangement joins TRBV21-1 to TRBJ1-2; the DNA was not used to check the table's D call, TRBD1. TRBV21-1 is deemed a pseudogene. CDR3 length equals 21 residues. This CDR3 is CASSKEDQTPYRDRGLYGYTF. For the CDR3, the DNA is TGTGCCAGCAGCAAAGAAGACCAAACGCCGTACCGGGACAGGGGCCTCTATGGCTACACCTTC.

The chain has TRBV4-3 and TRBJ1-1; TRBD1 might be the D (6 bases). The CDR3 extends over 17 amino acids. V dropped 0 bases and J dropped 0 bases, with 14 bases sitting between them. Germline V gene data show CDR1 as LGHNA and CDR2 as YSLEER. CDR3 sequence reads: CASSQERSRGLNTEAFF. CDR3 nucleotide sequence: TGCGCCAGCAGCCAAGAGAGGAGCAGGGGCTTGAACACTGAAGCTTTCTTT.

The chain carries TRBV27 and TRBJ1-1, with a weak D call TRBD1 (6 bases). Germline assignment: CDR1 MNHEY and CDR2 SMNVEV (reference sequence). Trimming left V 7 bases short and J 0 bases short, with 27 bases between. The CDR3 runs 19 residues. This CDR3 reads CASTPRYTGGVGMNTEAFF. CDR3 sequence (DNA): TGTGCCAGCACTCCCCGCTATACGGGGGGCGTAGGGATGAACACTGAAGCTTTCTTT.

The V call is TRBV11-2, the J call TRBJ2-3, with D perhaps TRBD1 (6 bases). Germline-derived CDR1 and CDR2 are SGHAT and FQNNGV. This CDR3 has 16 amino acids. V was shortened by 5 bases and J by 2 bases, with 17 bases between the two germline ends. CDR3 amino acids: CASSTGWDKLTDTQYF. The CDR3 DNA follows: TGTGCCAGCAGCACCGGTTGGGACAAACTCACAGATACGCAGTATTTT.

The rearrangement links TRBV6-5 to TRBJ1-2, with TRBD1 matching 7 bases. Germline trimming cut 7 bases from V and 3 bases from J; bases unmatched to any gene: 8. Germline V gives CDR1 MNHEY, CDR2 SVGAGI. The CDR3 contains 14 residues. The CDR3: CASTRGTRDYGYTF. CDR3 coding DNA: TGTGCCAGCACCAGGGGGACGAGGGACTATGGCTACACCTTC.

The chain combines TRBV7-8 with TRBJ2-3; D remains ambiguous. CDR3 length: 13 residues. Between the trimmed V and J ends, which lost 4 bases and 0 bases, there was a span of 5 bases. Germline V gene data show CDR1 as SGHVS and CDR2 as FQNEAQ. CDR3 loop: CASSYSSTDTQYF. Here the CDR3 DNA reads TGTGCCAGCAGCTATAGCAGCACAGATACGCAGTATTTT.

The chain is built from TRBV10-1 and TRBJ2-5; tentative D call: TRBD2 (5 bases). This CDR3 has 15 residues. CDR1 and CDR2 from the germline V gene are WNHNN and SYGVQD (reference sequence). Trimming cost V 6 bases and J 1 base, with 15 bases left between them. CDR3 sequence: CASSGGRIAQETQYF. The CDR3 DNA reads TGCGCCAGCAGCGGAGGCAGGATAGCCCAAGAGACCCAGTACTTC.

This rearrangement joins TRBV21-1 to TRBJ1-4. TRBV21-1 is flagged as a pseudogene. The CDR3 totals 16 residues. The CDR3 here is CASSKGGQVGGEKLFF. CDR3 in DNA: TGTGCCAGCAGCAAAGGGGGGCAGGTGGGGGGTGAAAAACTGTTTTTT.

The rearrangement joins TRBV9 to TRBJ1-1, with D perhaps matching TRBD1 (5 bases). This CDR3 spans 15 amino acids. V lost 0 bases and J 3 bases, leaving 12 bases between the germline ends. CDR1 and CDR2 (germline): SGDLS, YYNGEE. In nucleotides, the CDR3 is TGTGCCAGCAGCGTAGACGCAGGGTCGGACACTGAAGCTTTCTTT. It encodes CASSVDAGSDTEAFF. Variable domain in full (rest from reference TRBV9 and TRBJ1-1): DSGVTQTPKHLITATGQRVTLRCSPRSGDLSVYWYQQSLDQGLQFLIQYYNGEERAKGNILERFSAQQFPDLHSELNLSSLELGDSALYFCASSVDAGSDTEAFFGQGTRLTVV.

The rearrangement links TRBV7-9 to TRBJ1-2, with TRBD1 matching over 10 bases. Germline V gene lookup returns CDR1 SEHNR and CDR2 FQNEAQ (reference sequence). This CDR3 is 15 amino acids long. With V trimmed by 5 bases and J by 4 bases, 7 bases remained unmatched. The CDR3 reads CASSLMGTGAYGYTF. In DNA form, the CDR3 reads TGTGCCAGCAGCCTCATGGGGACAGGGGCCTATGGCTACACCTTC.